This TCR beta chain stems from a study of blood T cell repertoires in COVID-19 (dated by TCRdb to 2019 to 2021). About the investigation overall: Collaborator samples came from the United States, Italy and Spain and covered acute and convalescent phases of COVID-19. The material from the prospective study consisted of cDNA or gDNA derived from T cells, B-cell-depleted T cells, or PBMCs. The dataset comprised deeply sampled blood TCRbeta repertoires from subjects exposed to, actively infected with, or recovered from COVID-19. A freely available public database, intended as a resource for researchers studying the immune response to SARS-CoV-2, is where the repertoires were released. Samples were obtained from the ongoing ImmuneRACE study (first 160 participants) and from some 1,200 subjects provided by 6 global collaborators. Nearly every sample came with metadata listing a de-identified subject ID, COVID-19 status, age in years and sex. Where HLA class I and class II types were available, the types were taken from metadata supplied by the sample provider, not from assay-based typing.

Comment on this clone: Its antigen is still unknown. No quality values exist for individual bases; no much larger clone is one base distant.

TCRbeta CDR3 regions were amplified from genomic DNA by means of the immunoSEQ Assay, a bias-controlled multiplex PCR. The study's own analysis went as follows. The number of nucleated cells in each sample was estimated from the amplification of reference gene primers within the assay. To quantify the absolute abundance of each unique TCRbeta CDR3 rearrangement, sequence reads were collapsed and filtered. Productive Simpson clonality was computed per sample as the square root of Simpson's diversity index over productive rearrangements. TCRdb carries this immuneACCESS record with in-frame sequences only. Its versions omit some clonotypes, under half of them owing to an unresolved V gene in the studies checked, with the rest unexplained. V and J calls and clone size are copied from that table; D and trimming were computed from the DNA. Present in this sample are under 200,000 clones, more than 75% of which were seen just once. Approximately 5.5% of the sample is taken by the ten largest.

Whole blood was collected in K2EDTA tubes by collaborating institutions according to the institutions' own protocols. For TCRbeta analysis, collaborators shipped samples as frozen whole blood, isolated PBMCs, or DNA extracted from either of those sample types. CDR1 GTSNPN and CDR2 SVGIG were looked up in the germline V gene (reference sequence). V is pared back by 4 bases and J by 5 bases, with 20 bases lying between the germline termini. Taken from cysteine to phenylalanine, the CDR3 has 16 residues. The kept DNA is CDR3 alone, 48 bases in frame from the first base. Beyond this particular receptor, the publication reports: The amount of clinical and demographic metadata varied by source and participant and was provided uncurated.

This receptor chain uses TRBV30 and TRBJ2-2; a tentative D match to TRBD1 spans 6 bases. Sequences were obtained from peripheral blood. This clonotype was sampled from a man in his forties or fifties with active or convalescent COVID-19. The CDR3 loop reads CAWNYARGRQTGELFF. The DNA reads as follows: TGTGCCTGGAATTACGCTAGGGGGAGACAAACCGGGGAGCTGTTTTTT.